This TCR beta chain was sequenced in a study of blood T cell repertoires in COVID-19. At the level of the study: From the United States, Italy and Spain came samples of acute and convalescent COVID-19. T cells, B-cell-depleted T cells, or PBMCs supplied cDNA or gDNA.

Measured with immunoSEQ multiplex PCR; TCRdb has only the in-frame clones, and not every one. The table has about 93,000 clones, 89% seen once. The CDR3 spans 18 residues. In germline, CDR1 is ENHRY, CDR2 SYGVKD. After removal of 1 base from V and 4 bases from J, the junction contained 13 bases not matched to a gene. The Seattle patients, enrolled during active infection, were followed longitudinally. V usage is TRBV10-3 and J usage is TRBJ2-7; 10 bases map to TRBD2. What was sequenced was peripheral blood. The source of this sequence is a man in his 60s with COVID-19, enrolled during active disease. The CDR3 coding sequence is TGTGCCATCAGTGAGTTCTCCCCGCGGACTAGCGGAGCTTACGAGCAGTACTTC. It yields the protein CAISEFSPRTSGAYEQYF.